These 13 T cell receptor beta chains were all obtained from the same sample, sequenced in a study of beta chain features in type 1 diabetes. Their antigen targets remain unknown. Expressed TCRB transcripts were sequenced, since all the RNA that had been isolated was reverse transcribed. Generated by immunoSEQ multiplex PCR, the TCRdb table keeps only in-frame clones and is missing some. The sample has about 370,000 clones, 8% to 10% seen once; the top ten hold approximately 0.6%. Study-level findings and limits: Among all four CD4+ subsets, Type 1 diabetes patients had TCRB CDR3s that were moderately but significantly shorter.

Sequencing was done on a sample of central memory CD4+ T cells from blood. These receptors came from a man aged 25-45 years with type 1 diabetes.

The chain has TRBV5-8 and TRBJ1-2; a possible D gene is TRBD1 (6 bases). Germline V gives CDR1 SGHTS, CDR2 YDEGEE. V dropped 4 bases and J dropped 7 bases, with 23 bases sitting between them. The CDR3 totals 16 residues. CDR3 region: CASSKGLNTGKSGYTF. The CDR3 nucleotides read TGTGCCAGCAGCAAGGGATTGAATACAGGGAAAAGTGGCTACACCTTC.

A few counts support this clone. The chain has TRBV29-1 and TRBJ1-2, with 9 bases matching TRBD1. Germline V CDR1 and CDR2: SQVTM, ANQGSEA. The CDR3 runs 13 residues. Trimming removed 6 bases from V and 3 bases from J; junction bases left unmatched: 5. Here the CDR3 reads CSVRQGGYYGYTF. Written as DNA, the CDR3 is TGCAGCGTCCGACAGGGGGGCTACTATGGCTACACCTTC.

This clone was counted many times. The chain couples TRBV18 to TRBJ2-1; 10 nucleotides agree with TRBD1. This CDR3 is built from 15 residues. Looked up from germline, CDR1 is KGHSH and CDR2 is LQKENI. J lost 9 bases, V lost 0 bases, and 5 bases had no gene match. Here the CDR3 reads CASSPPGTGESEQFF. DNA for the CDR3: TGTGCCAGCTCACCACCTGGGACAGGGGAAAGTGAGCAGTTCTTC.

V usage is TRBV6-5 and J usage is TRBJ2-7; D possibly corresponds to TRBD2 (6 bases). Germline V gives CDR1 MNHEY, CDR2 SVGAGI. The ends were cut back, 6 bases at V and 10 bases at J, with 13 bases in the middle. The CDR3 contains 11 residues. The CDR3 DNA sequence: TGTGCCAGCAGGACGGGGGACCGTCAGTACTTC. Its protein product is CASRTGDRQYF.

The genes are TRBV5-4 and TRBJ2-7; D tentatively fits TRBD1 or TRBD2 (5 bases each). The CDR3 spans 14 residues. CDR1 and CDR2 (germline): SGHNT, YYREEE (reference sequence). The V and J ends lost 1 base and 2 bases respectively, with 10 bases between them. This chain's CDR3 is CASSLRGAAYEQYF. The CDR3 DNA sequence: TGTGCCAGCAGCTTGAGAGGGGCTGCCTACGAGCAGTACTTC.

This clone was seen more than once but under ten times. The same CDR3 also results from other DNA sequences found in this sample. The chain employs TRBV15 and TRBJ1-1, with D tentatively TRBD1 (6 bases). The CDR3 has 14 amino acids. Germline V CDR1 and CDR2: LNHNV, YYDKDF (reference sequence). V gave up 1 base and J gave up 4 bases, with 10 bases separating them. The CDR3 region has the DNA TGTGCCACCAGCAGAGTAAGGGGGTCCACTGAAGCTTTCTTT. It specifies CATSRVRGSTEAFF. Drawing the rest from reference TRBV15 and TRBJ1-1, the complete variable domain is DAMVIQNPRYQVTQFGKPVTLSCSQTLNHNVMYWYQQKSSQAPKLLFHYYDKDFNNEADTPDNFQSRRPNTSFCFLDIRSPGLGDTAMYLCATSRVRGSTEAFFGQGTRLTVV.

This clone showed up just a few times. The genes are TRBV7-2 and TRBJ2-1; 10 nucleotides agree with TRBD2. The CDR3 length is 15 residues. Looked up from germline, CDR1 is SGHTA and CDR2 is FQGNSA. V lost 1 base and J lost 8; bases outside the gene matches: 5. The CDR3 sequence is CASSLVAGGLYEQFF. CDR3 in DNA: TGTGCCAGCAGCTTAGTAGCGGGGGGACTGTATGAGCAGTTCTTC. The variable domain in full, with the rest retrieved from reference TRBV7-2 and TRBJ2-1, is GAGVSQSPSNKVTEKGKDVELRCDPISGHTALYWYRQSLGQGLEFLIYFQGNSAPDKSGLPSDRFSAERTGGSVSTLTIQRTQQEDSAVYLCASSLVAGGLYEQFFGPGTRLTVL.

The gene calls are TRBV27 and TRBJ1-2; 7 bases line up with TRBD1. With 6 bases clipped from V and 1 base from J, the junction kept 8 bases outside the gene matches. CDR1 and CDR2 (germline): MNHEY, SMNVEV (reference sequence). The CDR3 has 15 residues. DNA of the CDR3: TGTGCCAGCAGACCCGGGACAGCTTATAACTATGGCTACACCTTC. Protein sequence: CASRPGTAYNYGYTF.

Turning to this clone: A clone one base away is much larger, so this may be a read error. This chain uses TRBV11-1 with TRBJ1-1, with D unclear. The CDR3 extends over 13 amino acids. Germline V lookup: CDR1 SGHAT, CDR2 FQDESV (reference sequence). Trimming took off 2 bases at V and 1 base at J, with 5 bases between the two ends. CDR3 bases: TGTGCCAGCAGCTTACAAGGGAACACTGAAGCTTTCTTT. It encodes CASSLQGNTEAFF.

This clone appeared a few times. The chain is built from TRBV4-2 and TRBJ2-6; 9 nucleotides match TRBD2. J gave up 1 base and V 4 bases, and 8 bases lay outside the gene matches. CDR1 is LGHNA and CDR2 is YNFKEQ in the germline V gene. This CDR3 comprises 18 residues. The CDR3 loop is CASSLAGLAGSGANVLTF. The CDR3 bases are TGTGCCAGCAGCCTTGCGGGGCTAGCGGGATCTGGGGCCAACGTCCTGACTTTC.

V is TRBV5-6 and J is TRBJ2-1; D is unresolved. The germline gives CDR1 SGHDT, CDR2 YYEEEE. Trimming took off 1 base at V and 0 bases at J, with 14 bases between the two ends. The CDR3 consists of 17 residues. CDR3 sequence reads: CASSLWLGESSYNEQFF. The CDR3 nucleotides read TGTGCCAGCAGCTTGTGGCTGGGCGAGAGCTCCTACAATGAGCAGTTCTTC.

This clone has at least ten counts. The gene calls are TRBV27 and TRBJ2-7; TRBD1 might be the D (6 bases). The germline gives CDR1 MNHEY, CDR2 SMNVEV (reference sequence). This CDR3 comprises 14 residues. Trimming removed 3 bases at V and 2 bases at J, with 11 bases between. The CDR3 sequence: CASSFVDSTYEQYF. In nucleotides, the CDR3 is TGTGCCAGCAGTTTTGTGGACAGTACCTACGAGCAGTACTTC.

This clone has only a few counts. The V gene is TRBV28, the J gene TRBJ1-1; D might be TRBD1 (5 bases). The CDR3 extends over 18 amino acids. Germline loops: CDR1 MDHEN, CDR2 SYDVKM. V was pared by 5 bases and J by 0 bases, with 22 bases between. The CDR3, as DNA: TGTGCCAGCAGTCCCCTGACAGCCCAACGGAGCATGAACACTGAAGCTTTCTTT. Translated: CASSPLTAQRSMNTEAFF.